This TCR beta chain was captured in a study of siplizumab effects on memory and regulatory T cells. Study-wide findings and caveats: Of the proliferating CD4+ or CD8+ clones, roughly 80-96% lacked a naive or memory phenotype that could be assigned. It seemed that naive T cells were more diverse than memory cells and were major contributors to the alloresponse.

In the case of this clone: Its specificity is unknown.

The CDR3 has 18 residues. Deletions cut 5 bases from V and 0 bases from J, with 17 bases between. Germline values: CDR1 SGHVS, CDR2 FNYEAQ. TCRdb keeps only in-frame clones here, not all; method: immunoSEQ multiplex PCR. Among tens of thousands of clones, approximately 87% were seen once, and the ten largest hold 3.5% to 4.5%. Sequencing was done on a sample of memory CD4+ T cells sorted from blood. The sequence was obtained from a human donor in good health. The rearrangement joins TRBV7-6 to TRBJ2-6; D not certain. The CDR3 DNA reads TGTGCCAGCAGCGCCCGGTCCCAACCAGACTCTGGGGCCAACGTCCTGACTTTC. Protein sequence: CASSARSQPDSGANVLTF.